This T cell receptor (beta chain) originates from a study of T-cell reconstitution after alpha-beta-depleted transplantation in children. This clonotype was seen more than once but under ten times. Its antigen is still unknown. General observations from the study: Hyperexpanded clones declined; after one year, newly produced T cells mostly supplied diversity.

The ends lost 6 bases at V and 4 bases at J; junction bases unmatched: 9. This CDR3 has 16 residues. During its preparation, the TCRbeta library received unique molecular identifiers. TCRdb called the PCR reads again in MiXCR, with one record for every CDR3 protein. The sample carries around 800,000 distinct CDR3 sequences, approximately 15% recorded once. The chain couples TRBV12-3 or TRBV12-4 to TRBJ2-7; 13 nucleotides match TRBD2. The TCR was taken from a male patient younger than 18 who had a stem cell transplant for acute lymphoblastic leukemia, so the T cells may come from the graft donor. Sequenced here: PBMCs, mostly from graft donor cells, sampled 360 days after TCRalphabeta/CD19-depleted stem cell transplant. The chain's CDR3 is CASRTGTSGIGYEQYF. CDR3 in DNA: TGTGCCAGCAGGACGGGGACTAGCGGGATCGGATACGAGCAGTACTTC.